One and the same sample provided the 22 T cell receptor beta chains below, sequenced in a study of T cell clonotyping in hematopoietic cell transplantation. Only in-frame clones appear in the TCRdb table, and some are missing; sequencing was by immunoSEQ multiplex PCR. Among about 18,000 clones listed, under 85% were seen once. What was sequenced was peripheral blood mononuclear cells. These TCRs come from a man aged 55 to 70 in good health. Some clones in this sample may be carry-over from other donors' samples.

V gene TRBV28 combines with J gene TRBJ1-2; D is perhaps TRBD1 (5 bases). V dropped 3 bases and J dropped 4 bases, with 15 bases sitting between them. Germline V gene lookup returns CDR1 MDHEN and CDR2 SYDVKM. This CDR3 spans 15 amino acids. CDR3 protein: CASSFQGPTFYGYTF. As DNA, the CDR3 is TGTGCCAGCAGTTTCCAGGGCCCTACCTTCTATGGCTACACCTTC.

This rearrangement joins TRBV30 to TRBJ2-3; D may be TRBD1 (6 bases). TRBJ1-5 matches the DNA end more closely, so the J call is doubtful. This CDR3 comprises 11 residues. Germline V gene data show CDR1 as GTSNPN and CDR2 as SVGIG (reference sequence). CDR3 residues: CAWSRTDTQHF. DNA for the CDR3: TGTGCCTGGAGTAGGACAGATACGCAGCATTTT.

The chain combines TRBV7-2 with TRBJ1-1; weak D call: TRBD1 (5 bases). CDR3 length: 14 residues. Trimming cost V 7 bases and J 0 bases, with 12 bases left between them. CDR1 and CDR2 from the germline V gene are SGHTA and FQGNSA. CDR3 amino acids: CASTPGNMNTEAFF. CDR3 nucleotides: TGTGCCAGCACCCCAGGGAATATGAACACTGAAGCTTTCTTT.

The chain combines TRBV4-2 with TRBJ1-3, with D perhaps matching TRBD1 (6 bases). Per germline, CDR1 LGHNA and CDR2 YNFKEQ. Trimming shortened V by 5 bases and J by 0 bases, and 8 bases separated the two germline ends. The CDR3 runs 14 residues. This CDR3 is CASSVQGSGNTIYF. The CDR3 nucleotides read TGTGCCAGCAGCGTACAGGGCTCTGGAAACACCATATATTTT.

The chain combines TRBV19 with TRBJ2-5; TRBD2 agrees at 9 bases. The CDR3 runs 15 residues. Germline lookup yields CDR1 LNHDA and CDR2 SQIVND (reference sequence). With 1 base clipped from V and 4 bases from J, the junction kept 4 bases outside the gene matches. The DNA of the CDR3 is TGTGCCAGTAGTATAGGGCTAGCGGGAAGAGAGACCCAGTACTTC. Its translation is CASSIGLAGRETQYF.

The chain uses TRBV11-3 and TRBJ2-7, with D unresolved. The V end was cut by 4 bases, the J end by 5 bases, with 15 bases between. The CDR3 loop spans 14 amino acids. CDR1 and CDR2 (germline): SGHNT, YENEEA. CDR3 DNA sequence: TGTGCCAGCAGCTCGTCCTTAGCCCCAGACGAGCAGTACTTC. Translated, it gives CASSSSLAPDEQYF. Supplemented by reference TRBV11-3 and TRBJ2-7, the full variable domain reads EAGVVQSPRYKIIEKKQPVAFWCNPISGHNTLYWYLQNLGQGPELLIRYENEEAVDDSQLPKDRFSAERLKGVDSTLKIQPAELGDSAVYLCASSSSLAPDEQYFGPGTRLTVT.

The chain joins TRBV30 to TRBJ2-7; D might be TRBD1 or TRBD2, each matching 5 bases. The CDR3 covers 15 residues. Deletions cut 6 bases from V and 3 bases from J, with 21 bases between. From germline, CDR1 is GTSNPN and CDR2 SVGIG (reference sequence). CDR3 DNA: TGTGCCTGCTTCCTCCGGGACCGGGCGGGCTACGAGCAGTACTTC. This gives the protein CACFLRDRAGYEQYF.

The CDR3 protein is CALQAGEQETQYF. CDR3 DNA: TGTGCCCTGCAAGCGGGGGAGCAAGAGACCCAGTACTTC. The V and J genes are TRBV27 and TRBJ2-5; 8 bases align to TRBD2. CDR1 and CDR2 from the germline V gene are MNHEY and SMNVEV (reference sequence). V shed 11 bases, J shed 2 bases, and the junction held 7 bases outside the gene matches. This CDR3 spans 13 amino acids.

The chain recombines TRBV10-3 with TRBJ1-5; D unclear. Per germline, CDR1 ENHRY and CDR2 SYGVKD. Trimming removed 0 bases at V and 2 bases at J, with 8 bases between. The CDR3 spans 15 residues. The CDR3: CAISESAVRNQPQHF. The DNA for the CDR3 is TGTGCCATCAGTGAGTCCGCTGTACGCAATCAGCCCCAGCATTTT.

This chain connects TRBV6-5 to TRBJ1-5, with TRBD1 identical over 9 bases. Germline values: CDR1 MNHEY, CDR2 SVGAGI. This CDR3 has 15 residues. The J segment lost 4 bases and the V segment lost 5 bases, leaving 6 bases of the junction unmatched. The CDR3 bases are TGTGCCAGCAGTCCCCCCGGGACAGGGAATCAGCCCCAGCATTTT. Translated, it gives CASSPPGTGNQPQHF.

The V call is TRBV5-4, the J call TRBJ1-2; D is unclear. The germline V and J ends were trimmed by 5 bases and 2 bases, with 22 bases remaining between them. CDR1 and CDR2 from the germline V gene are SGHNT and YYREEE (reference sequence). This CDR3 is built from 17 residues. CDR3 in DNA: TGTGCCAGCAGTGAGGGTCGCCTTCGAGTTCAAAACTATGGCTACACCTTC. This sequence encodes CASSEGRLRVQNYGYTF.

This chain links TRBV28 with TRBJ1-2; D is unclear. Germline-derived CDR1 and CDR2 are MDHEN and SYDVKM. The CDR3 runs 15 residues. V lost 5 bases to trimming and J lost 2 bases, with 15 bases between them. CDR3 DNA: TGTGCCAGCAGTCTGGAACAGTCTTTCAACTATGGCTACACCTTC. Protein product: CASSLEQSFNYGYTF.

J is TRBJ2-5 and V is TRBV30; TRBD2 matches at 9 bases. The J segment lost 5 bases and the V segment lost 2 bases, leaving 3 bases of the junction unmatched. The CDR3 loop spans 13 amino acids. The germline V gene has CDR1 GTSNPN and CDR2 SVGIG (reference sequence). CDR3 protein: CAWSPSGRETQYF. Here the CDR3 DNA reads TGTGCCTGGAGTCCCAGCGGGAGGGAGACCCAGTACTTC.

The V call is TRBV27, the J call TRBJ2-7, with 7 bases matching TRBD2. The CDR3 loop spans 13 amino acids. With V trimmed by 8 bases and J by 3 bases, 7 bases remained unmatched. Germline V gene sequence: CDR1 MNHEY, CDR2 SMNVEV (reference sequence). As DNA, the CDR3 is TGTGCCAGCGGGGGGGGTATTAGCTACGAGCAGTACTTC. The encoded protein is CASGGGISYEQYF.

This chain connects TRBV7-6 to TRBJ1-1; no clear D gene. This CDR3 region has 13 residues. Germline CDR1 is SGHVS and CDR2 is FNYEAQ. Trimming shortened V by 4 bases and J by 1 base, and 7 bases separated the two germline ends. The DNA of the CDR3 is TGTGCCAGCAGCTCCCATGAGAACACTGAAGCTTTCTTT. This translates into CASSSHENTEAFF.

The chain links TRBV7-6 to TRBJ1-3; D call uncertain. CDR1 and CDR2 from the germline V gene are SGHVS and FNYEAQ. This CDR3 region has 15 residues. V was shortened by 5 bases and J by 0 bases, with 11 bases between the two germline ends. CDR3 bases: TGTGCCAGCAGCCCGGACGTCTCCTCTGGAAACACCATATATTTT. Protein product: CASSPDVSSGNTIYF.

The chain recombines TRBV2 with TRBJ2-7; maybe TRBD1 (5 bases). V lost 0 bases and J lost 5, with 14 bases in between. CDR1 SNHLY and CDR2 FYNNEI come from the germline V gene. The CDR3 is made up of 15 amino acids. The CDR3 spells CASSEAGPTAHEQYF. The CDR3, as DNA: TGTGCCAGCAGTGAAGCGGGGCCAACCGCCCACGAGCAGTACTTC.

This rearrangement joins TRBV2 to TRBJ2-3; the match to TRBD2 covers 11 bases. The CDR3 length is 15 residues. V dropped 6 bases and J dropped 3; count of bases not matched to a gene: 5. Germline CDR1 reads SNHLY; CDR2 reads FYNNEI. Here the CDR3 DNA reads TGTGCCAGCAGCGCGGGACTAGCGGCAACAGATACGCAGTATTTT. It is translated as CASSAGLAATDTQYF.

The rearrangement joins TRBV6-1 to TRBJ2-7, with 12 bases identical to TRBD2. This CDR3 spans 17 amino acids. V dropped 4 bases and J dropped 1; count of bases not matched to a gene: 8. CDR1 and CDR2 from the germline V gene are MNHNS and SASEGT. CDR3 in amino acids: CASSAAAGTSGSYEQYF. The DNA of the CDR3 is TGTGCCAGCAGTGCCGCTGCCGGGACTAGCGGGTCCTACGAGCAGTACTTC.

The CDR3 reads CSVGGLYPGELFF. CDR3 nucleotides: TGCAGCGTTGGAGGGCTATATCCCGGGGAGCTGTTTTTT. This chain connects TRBV29-1 to TRBJ2-2; tentative D call: TRBD2 (5 bases). The CDR3 totals 13 residues. V lost 4 bases and J lost 6, with 12 bases in between. The germline CDR1 and CDR2 sequences are SQVTM and ANQGSEA.

V usage is TRBV13 and J usage is TRBJ1-1; TRBD1 is a possible D gene (5 bases). Germline assignment: CDR1 PRHDT and CDR2 FYEKMQ (reference sequence). The CDR3 contains 15 residues. With 6 bases removed from V and 5 bases from J, the gap between germline ends came to 19 bases. The CDR3 is CASRVSGGGRTEAFF. Here the CDR3 DNA reads TGTGCCAGCAGAGTGTCGGGGGGGGGACGGACTGAAGCTTTCTTT.

V and J are TRBV6-6 and TRBJ2-7; D perhaps matches TRBD2 (5 bases). V was shortened by 8 bases and J by 0 bases, with 11 bases between the two germline ends. CDR1 is MNHNY and CDR2 is SVGAGI in the germline V gene (reference sequence). The CDR3 is made up of 13 amino acids. As DNA, the CDR3 is TGTGCCAGCGTCCCGGGGAGCTCCTACGAGCAGTACTTC. It codes for CASVPGSSYEQYF.